This TCR beta chain was observed in a study of blood T cell repertoires in COVID-19. Background on the study: Italy, Spain and the United States were the sources of the convalescent and acute COVID-19 samples. T cells, B-cell-depleted T cells, or PBMCs supplied cDNA or gDNA.

This clone is termed medium-sized. Recruited during active infection, patients (from Seattle) were subsequently followed longitudinally. Clones were sequenced by immunoSEQ multiplex PCR, and TCRdb holds only the in-frame ones, with some missing. The data show some 49,000 clones, around 86% seen once. Trimming removed 1 base at V and 3 bases at J, with 21 bases between. Per the germline V gene, CDR1 is SGHAT and CDR2 is FQNNGV. The CDR3 loop spans 18 amino acids. The chain recombines TRBV11-2 with TRBJ1-1; D is unresolved. This TCR was sampled from a woman aged 80 or over with COVID-19, enrolled during active disease. The sequencing sample was made of peripheral blood. The CDR3 nucleotides are TGTGCCAGCAGCTTAGCCCCTTTGGGCCGGCCTTTGGACACTGAAGCTTTCTTT. Translating gives CASSLAPLGRPLDTEAFF.